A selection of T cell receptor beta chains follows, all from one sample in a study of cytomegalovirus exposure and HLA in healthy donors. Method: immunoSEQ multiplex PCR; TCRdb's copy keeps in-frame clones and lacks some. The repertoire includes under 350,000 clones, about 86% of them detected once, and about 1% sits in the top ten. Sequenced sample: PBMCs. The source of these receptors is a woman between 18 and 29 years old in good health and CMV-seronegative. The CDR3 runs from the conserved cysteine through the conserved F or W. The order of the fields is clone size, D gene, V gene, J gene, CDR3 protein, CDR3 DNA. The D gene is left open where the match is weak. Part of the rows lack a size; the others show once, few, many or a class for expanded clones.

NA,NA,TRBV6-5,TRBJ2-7,CASTQSTGTYEQYF,TGTGCCAGCACTCAATCCACAGGGACCTACGAGCAGTACTTC
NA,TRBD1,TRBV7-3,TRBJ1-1,CASRSTGSAEAFF,TGTGCCAGCAGGTCGACAGGGTCGGCTGAAGCTTTCTTT
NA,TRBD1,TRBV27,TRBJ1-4,CASILSQGWGEKLFF,TGTGCCAGCATTCTATCACAGGGGTGGGGTGAAAAACTGTTTTTT
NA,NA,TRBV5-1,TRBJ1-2,CASSYKGSEVPYGYTF,TGCGCCAGCAGCTACAAGGGTTCGGAGGTTCCCTATGGCTACACCTTC
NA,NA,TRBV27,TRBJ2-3,CASSPRGADTQYF,TGTGCCAGCAGTCCCCGGGGGGCGGATACGCAGTATTTT
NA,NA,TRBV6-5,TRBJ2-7,CASSYLAGGSYEQYF,TGTGCCAGCAGTTATTTGGCCGGGGGCTCCTACGAGCAGTACTTC
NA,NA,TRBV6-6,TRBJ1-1,CASSSLGQSTEAFF,TGTGCCAGCAGCTCCCTTGGACAGTCCACTGAAGCTTTCTTT
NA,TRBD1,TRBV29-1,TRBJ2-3,CSVGWTGKDTQYF,TGCAGCGTGGGCTGGACAGGGAAGGATACGCAGTATTTT
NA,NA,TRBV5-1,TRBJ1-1,CASSPGGRGMNTEEAFF,TGCGCCAGCAGCCCCGGGGGGAGGGGCATGAACACTGAAGAAGCTTTCTTT
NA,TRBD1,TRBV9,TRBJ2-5,CASSVRRGKETQYF,TGTGCCAGCAGCGTACGCAGGGGGAAGGAGACCCAGTACTTC
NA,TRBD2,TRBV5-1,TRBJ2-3,CASSIGTSGATDTQYF,TGCGCCAGCAGCATTGGGACTAGCGGAGCCACAGATACGCAGTATTTT
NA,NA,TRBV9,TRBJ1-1,CASSVGLAVDTEAFF,TGTGCCAGCAGCGTAGGTCTCGCGGTGGACACTGAAGCTTTCTTT
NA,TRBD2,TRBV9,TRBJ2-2,CASSITSGINTGELFF,TGTGCCAGCAGCATAACTAGCGGGATCAACACCGGGGAGCTGTTTTTT
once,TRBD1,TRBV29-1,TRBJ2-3,CSVDPPGQGQDTQYF,TGCAGCGTTGATCCCCCTGGACAGGGTCAAGATACGCAGTATTTT
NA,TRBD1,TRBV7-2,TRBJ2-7,CASSLGTVIFSSYEQYF,TGTGCCAGCAGCTTGGGGACAGTTATCTTCAGCTCCTACGAGCAGTACTTC
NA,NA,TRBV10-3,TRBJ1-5,CATSNQTDSNQPQHF,TGTGCCACTTCAAACCAGACAGATAGCAATCAGCCCCAGCATTTT
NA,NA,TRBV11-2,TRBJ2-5,CASSFNGGETQYF,TGTGCCAGCAGCTTCAATGGGGGGGAGACCCAGTACTTC
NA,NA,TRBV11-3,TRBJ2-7,CASSPDMRFEQYF,TGTGCCAGCAGCCCGGATATGAGGTTCGAGCAGTACTTC
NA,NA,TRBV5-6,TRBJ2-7,CASSLGPGDYEQYF,TGTGCCAGCAGCTTGGGTCCGGGGGACTACGAGCAGTACTTC
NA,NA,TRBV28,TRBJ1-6,CASSSVGGENSPLHF,TGTGCCAGCAGTTCCGTGGGGGGTGAGAATTCACCCCTCCACTTT
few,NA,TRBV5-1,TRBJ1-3,CASSPKSGATGNTIYF,TGCGCCAGCAGCCCAAAATCAGGGGCAACTGGAAACACCATATATTTT
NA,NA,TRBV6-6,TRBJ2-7,CASSYTVGRNYEQYF,TGTGCCAGCAGTTACACAGTGGGGAGAAACTACGAGCAGTACTTC
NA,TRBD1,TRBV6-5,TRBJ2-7,CASSYSQGASYEQYF,TGTGCCAGCAGTTACTCACAGGGGGCCTCCTACGAGCAGTACTTC
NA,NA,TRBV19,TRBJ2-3,CASSLQGEGTDTQYF,TGTGCCAGTAGTCTACAGGGAGAGGGGACAGATACGCAGTATTTT
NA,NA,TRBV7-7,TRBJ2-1,CASSHYTQDEQFF,TGTGCTAGCAGCCACTATACCCAAGATGAGCAGTTCTTC
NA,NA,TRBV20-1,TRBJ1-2,CSASKEGYTF,TGCAGTGCTTCCAAGGAGGGCTACACCTTC
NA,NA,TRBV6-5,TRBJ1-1,CASSFRRGTENTEAFF,TGTGCCAGCAGTTTTCGACGCGGGACGGAGAACACTGAAGCTTTCTTT
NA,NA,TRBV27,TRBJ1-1,CASSLRSLAGTEAFF,TGTGCCAGCAGTTTAAGGTCGCTGGCGGGGACTGAAGCTTTCTTT
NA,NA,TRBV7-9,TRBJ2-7,CASSLDAGPYEQYF,TGTGCCAGCAGCTTAGATGCAGGGCCCTACGAGCAGTACTTC
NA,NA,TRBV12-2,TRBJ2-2,CASRPGPQSGTGELFF,TGTGCAAGTCGCCCCGGACCTCAGAGCGGCACCGGGGAGCTGTTTTTT
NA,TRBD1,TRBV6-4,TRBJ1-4,CASSERFPGQGGVKLFF,TGTGCCAGCAGTGAGAGATTCCCGGGACAGGGCGGTGTAAAACTGTTTTTT
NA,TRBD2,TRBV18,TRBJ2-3,CASSPPQRESNTQYF,TGTGCCAGCTCACCACCCCAGCGGGAGAGCAACACGCAGTATTTT
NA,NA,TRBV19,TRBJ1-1,CATDPGGTNTEAFF,TGTGCCACCGATCCGGGGGGGACGAACACTGAAGCTTTCTTT
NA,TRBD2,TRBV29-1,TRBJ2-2,CSVLGSGGEAGELFF,TGCAGCGTGTTGGGTAGCGGGGGGGAGGCCGGGGAGCTGTTTTTT
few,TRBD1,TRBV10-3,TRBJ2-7,CAIASGQKYEQYF,TGTGCCATCGCATCGGGACAGAAGTACGAGCAGTACTTC
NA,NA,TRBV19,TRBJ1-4,CASISRLSNEKLFF,TGTGCCAGTATCTCGAGACTCTCTAATGAAAAACTGTTTTTT
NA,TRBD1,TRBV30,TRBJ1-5,CAWSAGQGHQPQHF,TGTGCCTGGAGTGCAGGACAGGGTCACCAGCCCCAGCATTTT
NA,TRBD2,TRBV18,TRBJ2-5,CASSPYTGGETQYF,TGTGCCAGCTCACCATATACGGGGGGAGAGACCCAGTACTTC
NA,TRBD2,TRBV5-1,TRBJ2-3,CASSWGTSGNTDTQYF,TGCGCCAGCAGCTGGGGGACTAGCGGAAACACAGATACGCAGTATTTT
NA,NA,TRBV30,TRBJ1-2,CAWSGAYGYTF,TGTGCCTGGAGTGGAGCGTATGGCTACACCTTC
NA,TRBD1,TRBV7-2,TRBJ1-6,CASSYRDRDNSPLHF,TGTGCCAGCAGCTATCGGGACAGAGATAATTCACCCCTCCACTTT
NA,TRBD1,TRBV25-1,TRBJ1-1,CASSELRGRTEAFF,TGTGCCAGCAGTGAACTCAGGGGGCGGACTGAAGCTTTCTTT
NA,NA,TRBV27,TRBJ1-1,CASTPGREVTEAFF,TGTGCCAGCACCCCGGGTCGGGAGGTAACTGAAGCTTTCTTT
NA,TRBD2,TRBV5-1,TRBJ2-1,CASSTSGGTNEQFF,TGCGCCAGCAGCACTAGCGGGGGGACCAATGAGCAGTTCTTC
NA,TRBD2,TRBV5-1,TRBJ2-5,CASSLVRGAGEGQETQYF,TGCGCCAGCAGCTTGGTCCGCGGCGCGGGAGAGGGGCAAGAGACCCAGTACTTC
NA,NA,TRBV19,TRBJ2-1,CASSISTKVRSYNEQFF,TGTGCCAGTAGTATCTCCACTAAAGTGCGCTCCTACAATGAGCAGTTCTTC
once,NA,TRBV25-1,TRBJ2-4,CASSSWEGGDIQYF,TGTGCCAGCAGTTCATGGGAGGGGGGGGACATTCAGTACTTC
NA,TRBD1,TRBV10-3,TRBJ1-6,CAITGGTGNSPLHF,TGTGCCATCACGGGCGGGACAGGCAATTCACCCCTCCACTTT
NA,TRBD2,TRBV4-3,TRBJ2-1,CASSQDGTSGYNEQFF,TGCGCCAGCAGCCAAGATGGGACTAGCGGATACAATGAGCAGTTCTTC
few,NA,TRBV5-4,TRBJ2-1,CASTSSGLKANEQFF,TGTGCCAGCACGAGTAGCGGCCTTAAAGCGAATGAGCAGTTCTTC
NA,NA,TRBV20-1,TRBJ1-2,CSARFEESYTF,TGCAGTGCTAGATTTGAAGAGAGCTACACCTTC
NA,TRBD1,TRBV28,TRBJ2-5,CASTGSGTGVPQETQYF,TGTGCCAGCACGGGATCAGGGACAGGGGTCCCCCAAGAGACCCAGTACTTC
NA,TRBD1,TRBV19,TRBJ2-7,CASTYGTGGHHEQYF,TGTGCCAGTACCTATGGCACAGGGGGCCACCACGAGCAGTACTTC
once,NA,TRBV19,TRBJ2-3,CASSMDRGATDTQYF,TGTGCCAGTAGTATGGACCGGGGGGCCACAGATACGCAGTATTTT
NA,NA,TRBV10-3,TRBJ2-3,CAIAERLTDTQYF,TGTGCCATCGCAGAGCGCCTCACAGATACGCAGTATTTT
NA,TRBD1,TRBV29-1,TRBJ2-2,CSTTGLGTGELFF,TGCAGCACGACAGGGTTGGGCACCGGGGAGCTGTTTTTT
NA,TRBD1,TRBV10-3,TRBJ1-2,CAISVGDSTNYGYTF,TGTGCCATCAGTGTCGGGGACAGCACTAACTATGGCTACACCTTC